The 12 T cell receptor beta chains listed next were all sequenced from one sample in a study of blood T cells in healthy people across ages. Using a J-beta primer mix together with a sample-barcoded 5' primer, a second PCR was run for roughly 6 to 11 cycles. TCRdb independently ran MiXCR on the 5' RACE reads; one entry per CDR3 protein. The sample has about 640,000 distinct CDR3 sequences; around three fifths are singletons. Sequences were obtained from blood. The source of these receptors is a man aged 60 to 75 in good health.

The CDR3 sequence: CASMGLAYGTDTQYF. The CDR3 DNA follows: TGTGCCAGCATGGGACTAGCTTATGGCACAGATACGCAGTATTTT. The J gene is TRBJ2-3, the V gene TRBV6-1, with 9 nucleotides matching TRBD2. V lost 7 bases and J lost 1; bases outside the gene matches: 6. The CDR3 contains 15 residues. In germline, CDR1 is MNHNS, CDR2 SASEGT.

The chain recombines TRBV20-1 with TRBJ1-2; 7 nucleotides align to TRBD1. Germline V gene lookup returns CDR1 DFQATT and CDR2 SNEGSKA (reference sequence). J lost 2 bases, V lost 0 bases, and 3 bases had no gene match. The CDR3 contains 14 residues. CDR3 sequence reads: CSARESGQNYGYTF. The DNA of the CDR3 is TGCAGTGCTAGAGAGTCGGGACAGAACTATGGCTACACCTTC.

Concerning this clonotype: Possible read error: a much larger clone is one base away. This rearrangement joins TRBV2 to TRBJ2-5; TRBD1 is a possible D gene (6 bases). Per germline, CDR1 SNHLY and CDR2 FYNNEI. This CDR3 is built from 13 residues. The CDR3 bases are TGTGCCGGCAGTGCCACAGGGAGAGAGACCCAGTACTTC. It codes for CAGSATGRETQYF. Using reference TRBV2 and TRBJ2-5 for the parts outside the CDR3, the full variable domain is EPEVTQTPSHQVTQMGQEVILRCVPISNHLYFYWYRQILGQKVEFLVSFYNNEISEKSEIFDDQFSVERPDGSNFTLKIRSTKLEDSAMYFCAGSATGRETQYFGPGTRLLVL.

Only a few counts were recorded for this clonotype. This chain links TRBV5-6 with TRBJ2-1; D assignment may be TRBD1 or TRBD2 (6 bases each). CDR3 length equals 17 residues. Germline V gives CDR1 SGHDT, CDR2 YYEEEE. Trimming shortened V by 1 base and J by 10 bases, and 24 bases separated the two germline ends. The DNA of the CDR3 is TGTGCCAGCAGCTTGCCGGCACGGGGGCAGACTGGGGGAGAGCAGTTCTTC. It specifies CASSLPARGQTGGEQFF. The full variable domain, in which reference TRBV5-6 and TRBJ2-1 provide the parts outside the CDR3, is DAGVTQSPTHLIKTRGQQVTLRCSPKSGHDTVSWYQQALGQGPQFIFQYYEEEERQRGNFPDRFSGHQFPNYSSELNVNALLLGDSALYLCASSLPARGQTGGEQFFGPGTRLTVL.

This clonotype came up once. This chain links TRBV10-1 with TRBJ2-1; 8 nucleotides match TRBD2. V lost 2 bases, J lost 8 bases, and 8 bases stayed unmatched. The CDR3 consists of 15 residues. Germline loops: CDR1 WNHNN, CDR2 SYGVQD (reference sequence). The CDR3 spells CASSERRGGTDEQFF. The DNA of the CDR3 is TGCGCCAGCAGTGAGCGCCGGGGGGGTACTGATGAGCAGTTCTTC.

The chain combines TRBV6-1 with TRBJ2-3; D uncertain. The germline V gene encodes CDR1 MNHNS and CDR2 SASEGT. CDR3 length: 15 amino acids. The ends were cut back, 5 bases at V and 0 bases at J, with 12 bases in the middle. The CDR3 sequence: CASSSSLPSTDTQYF. CDR3 DNA sequence: TGTGCCAGCAGTAGCTCACTCCCTAGCACAGATACGCAGTATTTT.

This clonotype has more than one count but fewer than ten. V is TRBV16 and J is TRBJ2-1, with D unresolved. The CDR3 extends over 15 amino acids. Between the trimmed V and J ends, which lost 3 bases and 7 bases, there was a span of 16 bases. CDR1 and CDR2 (germline): KGHSY, FQNENV. CDR3 sequence reads: CASSHPRGSFNEQFF. For the CDR3, the DNA is TGTGCCAGCAGCCATCCCCGAGGTAGCTTTAATGAGCAGTTCTTC.

The chain couples TRBV6-5 to TRBJ1-6; the match to TRBD1 covers 10 bases. V lost 5 bases to trimming and J lost 9 bases; unmatched junction nucleotides: 4. The CDR3 consists of 14 residues. Per the germline V gene, CDR1 is MNHEY and CDR2 is SVGAGI. The CDR3 nucleotides read TGTGCCAGCAGTGGGACAGGGGAAGGTTCACCCCTCCACTTT. The encoded protein is CASSGTGEGSPLHF.

This rearrangement joins TRBV29-1 to TRBJ2-3; D is uncertain. Trimming left V 0 bases short and J 1 base short, with 11 bases between. The CDR3 runs 15 residues. From germline, CDR1 is SQVTM and CDR2 ANQGSEA. CDR3 sequence: CSVEDQPRRTDTQYF. The CDR3 nucleotides read TGCAGCGTTGAAGATCAACCTCGGCGCACAGATACGCAGTATTTT.

To note about this clonotype: An end of the junction does not agree with germline; a read error may underlie this. The chain combines TRBV6-5 with TRBJ1-1, with no clear D. CDR3 size: 14 residues. Per germline, CDR1 MNHEY and CDR2 SVGAGI. DNA for the CDR3: TGTGCCAGCAGTTACCTGGGGATCGGCACTGAAACTTTCTTT. Translation: CASSYLGIGTETFF.

This chain links TRBV10-3 with TRBJ2-2; 8 nucleotides align to TRBD1. CDR1 is ENHRY, CDR2 SYGVKD, per germline. The CDR3 spans 18 residues. With 4 bases clipped from V and 6 bases from J, the junction kept 16 bases outside the gene matches. This CDR3 reads CAISGSGRTGSRAGELFF. The CDR3, as DNA: TGTGCCATCAGTGGGAGTGGTCGGACAGGGTCGCGCGCCGGGGAGCTGTTTTTT.

This chain joins TRBV20-1 and TRBJ1-1; D may be TRBD1 (5 bases). V gave up 2 bases and J gave up 4 bases, with 17 bases separating them. The CDR3 runs to 15 residues. Germline V gene sequence: CDR1 DFQATT, CDR2 SNEGSKA (reference sequence). The CDR3 DNA sequence: TGCAGTGCTAGAAGTAGAAGGGGACGGGGCACTGAAGCTTTCTTT. The encoded protein is CSARSRRGRGTEAFF.